This T cell receptor (beta chain) was sequenced during a study of early stage breast cancer tumors. Overall study: Each sample averaged approximately 10-fold read coverage. Points from the study as a whole: Functional markers like CD4, CD8 and FOXP3 were missed in bulk sequencing. Tumors had about 2.5-fold higher T cell density and higher clonality than adjacent normal breast tissue.

CDR1 is SGDLS and CDR2 is YYNGEE in the germline V gene. Trimming removed 4 bases at V and 4 bases at J, with 14 bases between. The length of the CDR3 is 14 residues. The protocol was immunoSEQ multiplex PCR, while the TCRdb copy is restricted to in-frame clones and leaves out a portion. The sample includes tens of thousands of clones, less than 85% seen only once; the top ten take about an eighth. About this clone itself: Its target is not known.

The sequence derives from a person between 55 and 69 years old with breast cancer. V gene TRBV9 combines with J gene TRBJ1-2; a weak D match, TRBD1 (6 bases). Sequenced input: blood. CDR3 protein: CASSIRDTFYGYTF. The CDR3 nucleotides are TGTGCCAGCAGCATCCGGGACACTTTCTATGGCTACACCTTC.